The 32 T cell receptor beta chains listed next were all sequenced from one sample in a study of molecular identifiers for immune sequencing clone quantification. TCRdb itself ran the PCR reads through MiXCR, one entry per CDR3 protein. This sample has approximately 630,000 distinct CDR3 sequences, with roughly 23% found just once. The sample taken for sequencing was naive CD8+ T cells from blood, with Jurkat cell RNA spiked in. Subset meaning: FACS-sorted CD8+CD4-CCR7+CD45RA+ naive T cells. These receptors all stem from a human donor in good health. Some libraries in this study had Jurkat cell RNA spiked in.

This clonotype has at least ten counts. V is TRBV4-3 and J is TRBJ2-1; no reliable D call. Trimming took off 0 bases at V and 0 bases at J, with 12 bases between the two ends. The CDR3 is made up of 17 amino acids. The germline gives CDR1 LGHNA, CDR2 YSLEER. The CDR3 DNA reads TGCGCCAGCAGCCAAGATTTACCGGGCCTCTCCTACAATGAGCAGTTCTTC. It translates to CASSQDLPGLSYNEQFF.

This clonotype came up a few times. The V and J genes are TRBV4-1 and TRBJ2-1; D not resolved. The CDR3 sequence is 15 residues long. V dropped 5 bases and J dropped 5 bases, with 16 bases sitting between them. In germline, CDR1 is MGHRA, CDR2 YSYEKL. The DNA for the CDR3 is TGCGCCAGCAGCGCAGACCCAGGACCAAACAATGAGCAGTTCTTC. Encoded protein: CASSADPGPNNEQFF.

This clonotype appeared many times. The V and J genes are TRBV6-2 or TRBV6-3 and TRBJ2-3; 8 bases line up with TRBD1. The CDR3 contains 17 residues. The germline gives CDR1 MNHEY, CDR2 SVGEGT. V was pared by 4 bases and J by 5 bases, with 14 bases of the junction left unmatched. The chain's CDR3 is CASSWDRLQQEGDTQYF. The CDR3 DNA is TGTGCCAGCAGTTGGGACAGGCTCCAACAGGAAGGAGATACGCAGTATTTT.

This clonotype has just a few counts. The chain recombines TRBV12-3 or TRBV12-4 with TRBJ2-2; D might be TRBD1 or TRBD2, each matching 5 bases. This CDR3 is 15 amino acids long. Trimming took off 2 bases at V and 2 bases at J, with 9 bases between the two ends. CDR3 DNA: TGTGCCAGCAGTTTAATGGGACCAAACACCGGGGAGCTGTTTTTT. It specifies CASSLMGPNTGELFF.

This clonotype appeared once. One base away lies a much larger clone, so this may be a sequencing read error. The chain recombines TRBV6-2 or TRBV6-3 with TRBJ1-5; D uncertain. From germline, CDR1 is MNHEY and CDR2 SVGEGT. The length of the CDR3 is 13 residues. V was pared by 4 bases and J by 6 bases, with 10 bases between. Here the CDR3 DNA reads TGTGCCAGCAGTTCGGATTACACTCAGCCCCAGCATTTT. Encoded protein: CASSSDYTQPQHF.

On this clonotype itself: A much larger clonotype is one base distant, so this may be a read error. This rearrangement joins TRBV30 to TRBJ1-5, with D tentatively TRBD1 (5 bases). The V end was cut by 4 bases, the J end by 3 bases, with 19 bases between. The CDR3 runs to 16 residues. Germline assignment: CDR1 GTSNPN and CDR2 SVGIG (reference sequence). The chain's CDR3 is CAWTGAGVINNQPQHF. DNA for the CDR3: TGTGCCTGGACCGGGGCAGGAGTAATTAACAATCAGCCCCAGCATTTT. The full variable domain, with the rest looked up from reference TRBV30 and TRBJ1-5, is SQTIHQWPATLVQPVGSPLSLECTVEGTSNPNLYWYRQAAGRGLQLLFYSVGIGQISSEVPQNLSASRPQDRQFILSSKKLLLSDSGFYLCAWTGAGVINNQPQHFGDGTRLSIL.

This clonotype occurred a few times. The chain recombines TRBV12-3 or TRBV12-4 with TRBJ2-1, with 10 bases matching TRBD2. This CDR3 is built from 15 residues. The ends lost 3 bases at V and 8 bases at J; junction bases unmatched: 7. The CDR3 DNA follows: TGTGCCAGCAGTTTGGTAGCGGGGGGCCAACATGAGCAGTTCTTC. It encodes CASSLVAGGQHEQFF.

The J gene is TRBJ2-2, the V gene TRBV19; TRBD2 aligns across 8 bases. V lost 7 bases to trimming and J lost 7 bases; unmatched junction nucleotides: 11. Germline-derived CDR1 and CDR2 are LNHDA and SQIVND (reference sequence). This CDR3 has 15 residues. CDR3 in amino acids: CASIGLAGGIGELFF. For the CDR3, the DNA is TGTGCCAGTATAGGATTGGCGGGAGGTATCGGGGAGCTGTTTTTT.

In regard to this clonotype: Sequence at one end of the junction differs from germline and may be a read error. The genes are TRBV19 and TRBJ2-3, with 9 bases aligning to TRBD2. The CDR3 has 14 amino acids. From germline, CDR1 is LNHDA and CDR2 SQIVND (reference sequence). This chain's CDR3 is CASRISGGTDTQYF. The CDR3 DNA is TGTGCCAGTCGTATCAGCGGGGGGACAGATACGCAGTATTTT. Together with reference TRBV19 and TRBJ2-3, the CDR3 gives the full variable domain: DGGITQSPKYLFRKEGQNVTLSCEQNLNHDAMYWYRQDPGQGLRLIYYSQIVNDFQKGDIAEGYSVSREKKESFPLTVTSAQKNPTAFYLCASRISGGTDTQYFGPGTRLTVL.

This clonotype showed up many times. The rearrangement joins TRBV12-3 or TRBV12-4 to TRBJ2-7; a weak D match, TRBD2 (5 bases). V lost 3 bases and J lost 7, with 10 bases in between. The length of the CDR3 is 12 residues. The CDR3, as DNA: TGTGCCAGCAGTTTCGGGCGGGTTGAGCAGTACTTC. It is translated as CASSFGRVEQYF.

This clonotype was detected only a few times. The V and J genes are TRBV28 and TRBJ2-1, with 7 bases identical to TRBD2. Germline loops: CDR1 MDHEN, CDR2 SYDVKM. The J segment lost 0 bases and the V segment lost 2 bases, leaving 10 bases of the junction unmatched. The CDR3 has 18 amino acids. This CDR3 reads CASSLSPLRERSYNEQFF. Written as DNA, the CDR3 is TGTGCCAGCAGTTTAAGTCCCCTGCGGGAGCGCTCCTACAATGAGCAGTTCTTC.

This clonotype has just a few counts. The rearrangement joins TRBV12-3 or TRBV12-4 to TRBJ2-3; the D gene could be TRBD1 or TRBD2 (7 bases each). Trimming took off 6 bases at V and 5 bases at J, with 21 bases between the two ends. This CDR3 has 16 residues. The DNA of the CDR3 is TGTGCCAGCAGGAGGGAGGGGACAGCGGTGATAGATACGCAGTATTTT. It yields the protein CASRREGTAVIDTQYF.

V usage is TRBV19 and J usage is TRBJ1-5; maybe TRBD1 (6 bases). The CDR3 has 12 amino acids. Between the trimmed V and J ends, which lost 8 bases and 6 bases, there was a span of 11 bases. The germline V gene encodes CDR1 LNHDA and CDR2 SQIVND (reference sequence). Here the CDR3 reads CASEQGTQPQHF. In DNA form, the CDR3 reads TGTGCCAGTGAACAGGGCACTCAGCCCCAGCATTTT. Filled out from reference TRBV19 and TRBJ1-5, the complete variable domain reads DGGITQSPKYLFRKEGQNVTLSCEQNLNHDAMYWYRQDPGQGLRLIYYSQIVNDFQKGDIAEGYSVSREKKESFPLTVTSAQKNPTAFYLCASEQGTQPQHFGDGTRLSIL.

This clonotype has at least ten counts. The chain is built from TRBV25-1 and TRBJ2-3; 9 bases align to TRBD2. Germline lookup yields CDR1 MGHDK and CDR2 SYGVNS. This CDR3 spans 14 amino acids. The J segment lost 6 bases and the V segment lost 3 bases, leaving 4 bases of the junction unmatched. The DNA for the CDR3 is TGTGCCAGCAGTGAGGGACTAGCCCCTGATACGCAGTATTTT. It specifies CASSEGLAPDTQYF.

About this clonotype itself: A single base separates this from a much larger clone, so it may be a read error. The chain joins TRBV20-1 to TRBJ1-1; D might be TRBD1 (6 bases). The CDR3 extends over 12 amino acids. Trimming removed 1 base at V and 7 bases at J, with 10 bases between. The V gene's germline CDR1 is DFQATT and CDR2 SNEGSKA (reference sequence). CDR3 DNA: TGCAGTGCTAGAGCCACGACAGGTGAAGCTTTCTTT. This sequence encodes CSARATTGEAFF.

This clonotype has at least ten counts. V usage is TRBV7-9 and J usage is TRBJ1-5, with no clear D. Germline-derived CDR1 and CDR2 are SEHNR and FQNEAQ (reference sequence). V lost 7 bases and J 2 bases, leaving 6 bases between the germline ends. This CDR3 is built from 12 residues. CDR3 bases: TGTGCCAGCACCGTAGGCAATCAGCCCCAGCATTTT. It translates to CASTVGNQPQHF.

This clonotype was detected only a few times. The rearrangement links TRBV19 to TRBJ2-7; 9 bases align to TRBD2. This CDR3 contains 14 residues. Germline V gene sequence: CDR1 LNHDA, CDR2 SQIVND (reference sequence). V was clipped by 9 bases and J by 2 bases; unmatched bases: 8. CDR3 region: CASTGTSSPYEQYF. Here the CDR3 DNA reads TGTGCCAGCACCGGGACTAGCTCACCCTACGAGCAGTACTTC.

In regard to this clonotype: The CDR3 end shows no conserved phenylalanine or tryptophan, and so a read error is likely. The chain joins TRBV25-1 to TRBJ1-6; D call uncertain. The V and J ends lost 3 bases and 8 bases respectively, with 8 bases between them. The CDR3 runs 13 residues. Germline CDR1 reads MGHDK; CDR2 reads SYGVNS. This CDR3 reads CASSEGFYSPLHL. In DNA, the CDR3 is TGTGCCAGCAGTGAGGGGTTTTATTCACCCCTCCACCTT.

This clonotype was recorded at least ten times. The rearrangement links TRBV4-3 to TRBJ1-1; no reliable D call. CDR3 length: 13 residues. Trimming removed 1 base from V and 7 bases from J, with 10 bases in between. Germline-derived CDR1 and CDR2 are LGHNA and YSLEER. The DNA of the CDR3 is TGCGCCAGCAGCCAAGCGGCCGAACTTGAAGCTTTCTTT. Protein product: CASSQAAELEAFF.

This chain uses TRBV10-3 with TRBJ2-1; D perhaps matches TRBD2 (6 bases). Deletions cut 3 bases from V and 5 bases from J, with 11 bases between. The CDR3 has 14 amino acids. Germline V gene sequence: CDR1 ENHRY, CDR2 SYGVKD. Here the CDR3 reads CAISDPGDNNEQFF. As DNA, the CDR3 is TGTGCCATCAGTGACCCGGGAGATAACAATGAGCAGTTCTTC.

Many counts were recorded for this clonotype. The genes are TRBV4-2 and TRBJ2-7, with D possibly matching TRBD2 (6 bases). Germline V gene data show CDR1 as LGHNA and CDR2 as YNFKEQ. V gave up 0 bases and J gave up 5 bases, with 11 bases separating them. The CDR3 is made up of 14 amino acids. CDR3 nucleotides: TGTGCCAGCAGCCAAGACGGAGGGTCGGACGAGCAGTACTTC. This gives the protein CASSQDGGSDEQYF.

This chain links TRBV6-5 with TRBJ1-6; no reliable D call. Germline loops: CDR1 MNHEY, CDR2 SVGAGI. The CDR3 is 12 residues long. Trimming took 5 bases from V and 10 from J, leaving 9 bases between them. The DNA for the CDR3 is TGTGCCAGCAGTGCGCAGAGGTCACCCCTCCACTTT. Encoded protein: CASSAQRSPLHF.

This clonotype was recorded a few times. The chain couples TRBV6-2 or TRBV6-3 to TRBJ1-1; D not certain. Germline V CDR1 and CDR2: MNHEY, SVGEGT. Trimming stripped 4 bases from V and 0 bases from J, with 9 bases between. The CDR3 has 14 amino acids. The CDR3 coding sequence is TGTGCCAGCAGTTTGGACGGCCTGAACACTGAAGCTTTCTTT. Its protein is CASSLDGLNTEAFF.

This clonotype was seen many times. This rearrangement joins TRBV7-9 to TRBJ2-3; D gene unclear. The CDR3 has 16 residues. Germline V gene sequence: CDR1 SEHNR, CDR2 FQNEAQ (reference sequence). With 3 bases removed from V and 2 bases from J, the gap between germline ends came to 15 bases. The CDR3 bases are TGTGCCAGCAGCTTGGAGTCTACCTATCTCACAGATACGCAGTATTTT. Amino acids: CASSLESTYLTDTQYF.

This clonotype was detected ten times or more. The chain uses TRBV7-2 and TRBJ1-2, with D perhaps TRBD1 (5 bases). Germline CDR1 SGHTA, CDR2 FQGNSA. V gave up 10 bases and J gave up 5 bases, with 20 bases separating them. This CDR3 spans 14 amino acids. CDR3 in amino acids: CATMVGGFGYGYTF. CDR3 nucleotide sequence: TGTGCCACCATGGTGGGGGGATTTGGGTATGGCTACACCTTC.

This clonotype has at least ten counts. The chain uses TRBV20-1 and TRBJ2-7; D perhaps matches TRBD2 (7 bases). Trimming shortened V by 6 bases and J by 2 bases, and 14 bases separated the two germline ends. From germline, CDR1 is DFQATT and CDR2 SNEGSKA (reference sequence). The CDR3 totals 13 residues. The CDR3 here is CSAIKGGPYEQYF. CDR3 bases: TGCAGTGCGATTAAGGGGGGGCCCTACGAGCAGTACTTC.

This clonotype showed up many times. V and J are TRBV30 and TRBJ2-7, with TRBD2 identical over 7 bases. The germline gives CDR1 GTSNPN, CDR2 SVGIG (reference sequence). The CDR3 covers 14 residues. V lost 2 bases to trimming and J lost 0 bases; unmatched junction nucleotides: 4. CDR3 residues: CAWSTAGSSYEQYF. CDR3 coding DNA: TGTGCCTGGAGTACAGCGGGGAGCTCCTACGAGCAGTACTTC. The variable domain in full, with the rest retrieved from reference TRBV30 and TRBJ2-7, is SQTIHQWPATLVQPVGSPLSLECTVEGTSNPNLYWYRQAAGRGLQLLFYSVGIGQISSEVPQNLSASRPQDRQFILSSKKLLLSDSGFYLCAWSTAGSSYEQYFGPGTRLTVT.

A few counts support this clonotype. This chain links TRBV30 with TRBJ1-4; D gene uncertain. The CDR3 spans 15 residues. Germline values: CDR1 GTSNPN, CDR2 SVGIG (reference sequence). Trimming removed 3 bases from V and 7 bases from J, with 18 bases in between. In DNA, the CDR3 is TGTGCCTGGAGACCGGGGATCGCACCGGGTGAAAAACTGTTTTTT. This sequence encodes CAWRPGIAPGEKLFF.

This clonotype was picked up many times. This chain links TRBV5-1 with TRBJ1-1; D call uncertain. This CDR3 comprises 13 residues. CDR1 and CDR2 (germline): SGHRS, YFSETQ. V lost 3 bases to trimming and J lost 5 bases, with 11 bases between them. The CDR3 reads CASSYIGETEAFF. Here the CDR3 DNA reads TGCGCCAGCAGCTACATAGGTGAGACTGAAGCTTTCTTT.

V and J are TRBV29-1 and TRBJ2-1, with D maybe TRBD1 (5 bases). The CDR3 runs 15 residues. V was shortened by 6 bases and J by 0 bases, with 15 bases between the two germline ends. Germline-derived CDR1 and CDR2 are SQVTM and ANQGSEA. The CDR3: CSVPTGISSYNEQFF. The CDR3 nucleotides are TGCAGCGTACCCACAGGAATTAGCTCCTACAATGAGCAGTTCTTC.

This clonotype was counted only a few times. The chain employs TRBV9 and TRBJ2-2, with D unresolved. The germline V gene has CDR1 SGDLS and CDR2 YYNGEE. CDR3 length equals 13 residues. V dropped 0 bases and J dropped 4 bases, with 4 bases sitting between them. In DNA form, the CDR3 reads TGTGCCAGCAGCGTAGACAGCACCGGGGAGCTGTTTTTT. Its translation is CASSVDSTGELFF.

With respect to this clonotype: At one boundary the junction diverges from the germline segment, which might be a read error. The V and J genes are TRBV27 and TRBJ2-7, with 8 bases matching TRBD1. There are 14 residues in the CDR3. Germline V gives CDR1 MNHEY, CDR2 SMNVEV (reference sequence). The CDR3: CASSQDRAHYEQYF. CDR3 coding DNA: TGTGCTAGCAGCCAGGACAGGGCCCACTACGAGCAGTACTTC.